A single sample is the source of the 21 T cell receptor beta chains below, sequenced in a study of CD8 T cells in ankylosing spondylitis. General study points: What seemed typical of ankylosing spondylitis blood was a TCR beta motif built from fewer than ten highly homologous variants.

TCRdb re-called the 5' RACE reads with MiXCR, one entry per CDR3 protein. The repertoire holds fewer than 550,000 distinct CDR3 sequences, with approximately 5% as singletons. Antigens of these TCRs are unknown. Sequences were obtained from blood, either unsorted or a sorted T cell fraction (not recorded which). These receptors were collected from a male donor with ankylosing spondylitis.

In its sample, this clonotype was seen many times. The chain joins TRBV20-1 to TRBJ2-7; D gene unclear. Trimming removed 1 base from V and 6 bases from J, with 10 bases in between. The CDR3 length is 12 residues. Per the germline V gene, CDR1 is DFQATT and CDR2 is SNEGSKA (reference sequence). CDR3 protein: CSARGVVPEQYF. DNA for the CDR3: TGCAGTGCTAGAGGGGTAGTCCCCGAGCAGTACTTC.

This clonotype was counted many times. The chain employs TRBV7-6 and TRBJ2-3; 7 bases line up with TRBD1. The CDR3 is 18 residues long. J gave up 0 bases and V 3 bases, and 12 bases lay outside the gene matches. Germline V gene data show CDR1 as SGHVS and CDR2 as FNYEAQ. The CDR3: CASSLTVRGTTSTDTQYF. In nucleotides, the CDR3 is TGTGCCAGCAGCTTGACGGTCAGGGGGACAACTAGCACAGATACGCAGTATTTT.

The sample holds many counts of this clonotype. This chain connects TRBV12-3 or TRBV12-4 to TRBJ2-7, with D perhaps assigned TRBD1 or TRBD2 (5 bases each). Trimming took off 1 base at V and 5 bases at J, with 18 bases between the two ends. This CDR3 comprises 16 residues. CDR3 DNA: TGTGCCAGCAGTTTAGGATTCGGGACCCCTAAGGACGAGCAGTACTTC. Encoded protein: CASSLGFGTPKDEQYF.

This clonotype was recorded many times. The chain recombines TRBV29-1 with TRBJ2-1; unclear D gene. This CDR3 region has 14 residues. CDR1 is SQVTM, CDR2 ANQGSEA, per germline. Trimming pared 1 base from V and 1 base from J, leaving 8 bases between. The CDR3 sequence is CSVEGGRSYNEQFF. The CDR3 DNA reads TGCAGCGTTGAAGGGGGTAGGTCCTACAATGAGCAGTTCTTC.

Ten or more counts support this clonotype. The chain is built from TRBV20-1 and TRBJ2-1; D is unclear. The CDR3 consists of 12 residues. The V gene lost 5 bases and the J gene lost 9 bases, with 14 bases spanning the gap. From germline, CDR1 is DFQATT and CDR2 SNEGSKA (reference sequence). For the CDR3, the DNA is TGCAGTGCTCAAACCCGGGCGGCTGAGCAGTTCTTC. It translates to CSAQTRAAEQFF.

This clonotype was found many times. This chain connects TRBV20-1 to TRBJ1-5; the D is unclear. The CDR3 totals 13 residues. Trimming left V 0 bases short and J 9 bases short, with 12 bases between. Germline CDR1 DFQATT, CDR2 SNEGSKA (reference sequence). DNA of the CDR3: TGCAGTGCTAGAGAGCGCACCTGGGGGCCCCAGCATTTT. This translates into CSARERTWGPQHF.

This clonotype was picked up a small number of times. A much larger clonotype is one base distant, so this may be a read error. The chain has TRBV11-3 and TRBJ2-2, with TRBD1 matching over 7 bases. This CDR3 has 15 residues. Trimming cost V 5 bases and J 3 bases; bases outside gene matches: 6. CDR1 is SGHNT and CDR2 is YENEEA in the germline V gene. CDR3 nucleotides: TGTGCCAGCAGCCCAGGACAGGCCTACACCGGGGAGCTGTTTTTT. Residues: CASSPGQAYTGELFF.

This clonotype appeared many times. The chain employs TRBV29-1 and TRBJ2-7; TRBD1 agrees at 12 bases. V gave up 6 bases and J gave up 5 bases; unmatched junction bases: 5. CDR1 and CDR2 from the germline V gene are SQVTM and ANQGSEA. This CDR3 contains 13 residues. The CDR3 DNA reads TGCAGCGTCGCCGGGACAGGGGGCCACGAGCAGTACTTC. It yields the protein CSVAGTGGHEQYF.

This clonotype was detected many times. Written as DNA, the CDR3 is TGTGCCAGCAGCTTAGGGGTCCACAGGGAAGTTTGGATGAACACTGAAGCTTTCTTT. Its translation is CASSLGVHREVWMNTEAFF. The rearrangement joins TRBV11-1 to TRBJ1-1; D is possibly TRBD1 (6 bases). Deletions cut 1 base from V and 0 bases from J, with 21 bases between. Germline V CDR1 and CDR2: SGHAT, FQDESV (reference sequence). This CDR3 has 19 amino acids. The full variable domain, completed using reference TRBV11-1 and TRBJ1-1, is EAEVAQSPRYKITEKSQAVAFWCDPISGHATLYWYRQILGQGPELLVQFQDESVVDDSQLPKDRFSAERLKGVDSTLKIQPAELGDSAMYLCASSLGVHREVWMNTEAFFGQGTRLTVV.

This sequence joins TRBV10-1 and TRBJ2-1; 8 nucleotides line up with TRBD2. The CDR3 is 16 amino acids. The V gene's germline CDR1 is WNHNN and CDR2 SYGVQD (reference sequence). Trimming removed 6 bases from V and 0 bases from J; junction bases left unmatched: 7. For the CDR3, the DNA is TGCGCCAGCAGCGGGACTAGTGTCGCCTCCTACAATGAGCAGTTCTTC. Its protein product is CASSGTSVASYNEQFF.

This clonotype was seen only a few times. The rearrangement links TRBV28 to TRBJ2-3; 13 nucleotides match TRBD2. CDR1 and CDR2 (germline): MDHEN, SYDVKM. The trim removed 3 bases at V and 4 bases at J, leaving 4 bases unmatched. The CDR3 covers 16 residues. The CDR3, as DNA: TGTGCCAGCAGTTTCACGACTAGCGGGAGGTCAGATACGCAGTATTTT. Its protein is CASSFTTSGRSDTQYF.

This clonotype was recorded many times. The V call is TRBV7-2, the J call TRBJ2-1; TRBD1 aligns across 10 bases. The V segment lost 5 bases and the J segment 8 bases; nucleotides outside the gene matches: 9. Looked up from germline, CDR1 is SGHTA and CDR2 is FQGNSA. The CDR3 runs 15 residues. The CDR3 spells CASSPPGQGIYEQFF. The CDR3 DNA sequence: TGTGCCAGCAGCCCACCGGGACAGGGGATATATGAGCAGTTCTTC. Based on the CDR3 plus reference TRBV7-2 and TRBJ2-1, the full variable domain is GAGVSQSPSNKVTEKGKDVELRCDPISGHTALYWYRQSLGQGLEFLIYFQGNSAPDKSGLPSDRFSAERTGGSVSTLTIQRTQQEDSAVYLCASSPPGQGIYEQFFGPGTRLTVL.

This clonotype was counted ten times or more. V and J are TRBV6-1 and TRBJ2-4; TRBD2 agrees at 13 bases. CDR3 size: 17 residues. CDR1 and CDR2 (germline): MNHNS, SASEGT. The junction had 13 bases not matched to a gene; V was cut back by 6 bases and J by 8 bases. In DNA, the CDR3 is TGTGCCAGCAGCCCTCTACACCCACTAGCGGGAGGGCACATTCAGTACTTC. It is translated as CASSPLHPLAGGHIQYF.

This clonotype was counted at least ten times. The chain links TRBV7-9 to TRBJ2-2; maybe TRBD1 (6 bases). Trimming left V 1 base short and J 0 bases short, with 9 bases between. Germline assignment: CDR1 SEHNR and CDR2 FQNEAQ (reference sequence). The length of the CDR3 is 16 residues. CDR3 in amino acids: CASSLETGSNTGELFF. The DNA of the CDR3 is TGTGCCAGCAGCTTAGAAACAGGGTCGAACACCGGGGAGCTGTTTTTT.

This clonotype was counted ten times or more. The chain couples TRBV20-1 to TRBJ2-2; D gene unclear. The CDR3 is 13 amino acids. V gave up 8 bases and J gave up 4 bases, with 14 bases separating them. Germline V lookup: CDR1 DFQATT, CDR2 SNEGSKA (reference sequence). DNA of the CDR3: TGCAGTTCCATGGCCTCGGGCACCGGGGAGCTGTTTTTT. It translates to CSSMASGTGELFF.

This clonotype was observed at least ten times. The chain combines TRBV6-1 with TRBJ2-3; 12 bases map to TRBD2. The CDR3 loop spans 15 amino acids. Germline lookup yields CDR1 MNHNS and CDR2 SASEGT. J was trimmed by 1 base and V by 4 bases; bases with no gene match: 0. The CDR3 sequence: CASSGTSGGTDTQYF. In DNA, the CDR3 is TGTGCCAGCAGTGGGACTAGCGGGGGCACAGATACGCAGTATTTT.

Many counts were recorded for this clonotype. The junction departs from germline at one end; a sequencing error may be responsible. This chain joins TRBV7-2 and TRBJ1-2; 12 nucleotides align to TRBD1. CDR1 and CDR2 (germline): SGHTA, FQGNSA. The CDR3 extends over 15 amino acids. DNA of the CDR3: TGTGCCAGCAGTTTAGGGACAGGGGGCGTCTATGGCTACACCTTC. This encodes CASSLGTGGVYGYTF.

At least ten counts were recorded for this clonotype. The J gene is TRBJ2-7, the V gene TRBV7-9; tentatively, D is TRBD1 (5 bases). Trimming took 5 bases from V and 1 from J, leaving 12 bases between them. From germline, CDR1 is SEHNR and CDR2 FQNEAQ (reference sequence). There are 14 residues in the CDR3. CDR3 in amino acids: CASSPGPGSYEQYF. In DNA form, the CDR3 reads TGTGCCAGCAGCCCCGGTCCAGGGTCCTACGAGCAGTACTTC.

This clonotype was recorded at least ten times. The chain recombines TRBV5-1 with TRBJ2-5, with 7 bases identical to TRBD1. This CDR3 contains 15 residues. Germline values: CDR1 SGHRS, CDR2 YFSETQ. The V gene end was trimmed by 3 bases and the J gene end by 0 bases; junction bases not matched to a gene: 5. The CDR3 DNA sequence: TGCGCCAGCAGCTCGGGACAGATGTACCAAGAGACCCAGTACTTC. Its protein is CASSSGQMYQETQYF.

This clonotype came up many times. This rearrangement joins TRBV6-1 to TRBJ2-1; tentative D call: TRBD1 (5 bases). CDR1 is MNHNS and CDR2 is SASEGT in the germline V gene. This CDR3 is 16 amino acids long. Trimming removed 5 bases at V and 5 bases at J, with 19 bases between. CDR3 bases: TGTGCCAGCAGTCCCTGGGGAAGGGGCGGAAACAATGAGCAGTTCTTC. It encodes CASSPWGRGGNNEQFF.

The V call is TRBV7-2, the J call TRBJ2-7; D remains unclear. Trimming cost V 1 base and J 4 bases, with 14 bases left between them. The CDR3 totals 15 residues. Germline V gives CDR1 SGHTA, CDR2 FQGNSA. This CDR3 is CASSLVPGHVYEQYF. In DNA, the CDR3 is TGTGCCAGCAGCTTAGTTCCAGGCCATGTTTACGAGCAGTACTTC.